A single sample is the source of the 25 T cell receptor beta chains below, sequenced in a study of human T cells and chemical hapten exposure. TCRdb re-derived calls from the RACE reads in MiXCR, one entry per CDR3 protein. This table holds 250,000 to 300,000 distinct CDR3 sequences, about 7.7% found once. This sample's time point: pre-sensitization, week 0. Documented treatment: therapeutic diphenylcyclopropenone sensitization with weekly scalp DPC. Sequenced here: whole blood, sampled in connection with sensitization to the hapten diphenylcyclopropenone (DPC). These receptors came from a man in his late teens or twenties with alopecia areata. Some clones in this sample may be carry-over from other donors' samples.

This sequence joins TRBV12-3 or TRBV12-4 and TRBJ1-2; TRBD1 is a possible D gene (5 bases). This CDR3 region has 12 residues. V was shortened by 3 bases and J by 8 bases, with 10 bases between the two germline ends. CDR3 DNA sequence: TGTGCCAGCAGTTTTCAGGGTAGCGGCTACACCTTC. Protein: CASSFQGSGYTF.

This clonotype was found a few times. The rearrangement uses TRBV13 and TRBJ1-1; D may be TRBD1 (5 bases). V dropped 5 bases and J dropped 5 bases, with 9 bases sitting between them. Looked up from germline, CDR1 is PRHDT and CDR2 is FYEKMQ (reference sequence). This CDR3 contains 12 residues. CDR3 sequence reads: CASSPRVTEAFF. The CDR3 DNA reads TGTGCCAGCAGCCCCAGGGTTACTGAAGCTTTCTTT.

At least ten counts were recorded for this clonotype. The CDR3 here is CASSRLAGGQETQYF. CDR3 DNA: TGTGCCAGCAGCCGACTAGCGGGGGGGCAAGAGACCCAGTACTTC. The rearrangement uses TRBV12-3 or TRBV12-4 and TRBJ2-5; 14 bases match TRBD2. The CDR3 has 15 residues. Trimming at V came to 6 bases and at J to 2 bases, leaving 2 bases not matched to a gene.

This rearrangement joins TRBV28 to TRBJ2-1; D may be TRBD2 (5 bases). Trimming stripped 8 bases from V and 8 bases from J, with 7 bases between. Germline assignment: CDR1 MDHEN and CDR2 SYDVKM. The CDR3 has 10 residues. The CDR3 loop reads CASAGYEQFF. For the CDR3, the DNA is TGTGCCAGCGCGGGCTATGAGCAGTTCTTC.

The chain links TRBV14 to TRBJ1-5; D ambiguous. This CDR3 is 13 amino acids long. CDR1 and CDR2 (germline): SGHDN, FVKESK. V was pared by 1 base and J by 7 bases, with 8 bases between. The CDR3 nucleotides are TGTGCCAGCAGCCAAGGTCCGGGGCAGCCCCAGCATTTT. Translated: CASSQGPGQPQHF.

Ten or more counts support this clonotype. This chain connects TRBV20-1 to TRBJ1-1; D uncertain. The V end lost 1 base, the J end lost 0 bases, and 9 bases lay between the germline ends. Germline assignment: CDR1 DFQATT and CDR2 SNEGSKA (reference sequence). The CDR3 runs 14 residues. CDR3 nucleotide sequence: TGCAGTGCTAGAGCTTACGGCATGAACACTGAAGCTTTCTTT. It encodes CSARAYGMNTEAFF.

This clonotype appeared a few times. The rearrangement joins TRBV3-2 to TRBJ1-4. TRBV3-2 is given as a pseudogene. This CDR3 is 18 amino acids long. The CDR3 sequence is CASRQNREVYATNEKLFF. CDR3 DNA sequence: TGTGCCAGCAGGCAAAATCGGGAGGTTTATGCAACTAATGAAAAACTGTTTTTT.

The rearrangement uses TRBV11-2 and TRBJ2-1; D gene uncertain. Trimming took off 4 bases at V and 8 bases at J, with 12 bases between the two ends. Germline values: CDR1 SGHAT, CDR2 FQNNGV. The CDR3 length is 13 residues. The CDR3 loop reads CASSSSPPDEQFF. DNA for the CDR3: TGTGCCAGCAGCTCCTCGCCCCCCGATGAGCAGTTCTTC.

A few counts support this clonotype. The chain combines TRBV6-6 with TRBJ2-7; 7 bases are a match to TRBD2. This CDR3 region has 15 residues. With 7 bases clipped from V and 6 bases from J, the junction kept 15 bases outside the gene matches. Looked up from germline, CDR1 is MNHNY and CDR2 is SVGAGI (reference sequence). Written as DNA, the CDR3 is TGTGCCAGCACCCTAAGACGGGGGGACCTGGGCGAGCAGTACTTC. Translated: CASTLRRGDLGEQYF.

This chain connects TRBV7-2 to TRBJ1-1; 8 bases line up with TRBD1. The J segment lost 9 bases and the V segment lost 1 base, leaving 7 bases of the junction unmatched. The CDR3 runs to 14 residues. CDR1 is SGHTA, CDR2 FQGNSA, per germline. The DNA of the CDR3 is TGTGCCAGCAGCTTAGGGCGGACAGGGCGAAAAGCTTTCTTT. Encoded protein: CASSLGRTGRKAFF.

On this clonotype: It may be a read error: a sequence one base away is much more abundant. The chain has TRBV6-2 or TRBV6-3 and TRBJ2-7, with TRBD2 identical over 8 bases. The CDR3 length is 13 residues. Germline V gene sequence: CDR1 MNHEY, CDR2 SVGEGT. CDR3 sequence reads: CVSSPLAGWEQYF. The CDR3 nucleotides are TGTGTCAGCAGCCCCCTAGCGGGTTGGGAGCAGTACTTC.

This clonotype was seen only a few times. V usage is TRBV11-2 and J usage is TRBJ2-2, with a tentative D call TRBD1 (5 bases). The CDR3 contains 15 residues. Germline assignment: CDR1 SGHAT and CDR2 FQNNGV. V was cut by 1 base and J by 4 bases, with 10 bases left in between. This CDR3 is CASSLAVRATGELFF. CDR3 DNA sequence: TGTGCCAGCAGCTTAGCGGTCAGGGCCACCGGGGAGCTGTTTTTT.

This clonotype was seen only a few times. The chain links TRBV7-3 to TRBJ1-2, with D unresolved. The V gene's germline CDR1 is SGHTA and CDR2 FQGTGA. Trimming left V 4 bases short and J 7 bases short, with 13 bases between. CDR3 size: 13 residues. Here the CDR3 reads CASSSFTNGGYTF. CDR3 DNA: TGTGCCAGCAGCTCCTTTACGAATGGTGGCTACACCTTC.

This clonotype was seen a few times. CDR3: CASSLPTGKEKLFF. CDR3 DNA sequence: TGTGCCAGCAGCTTACCGACAGGGAAGGAAAAACTGTTTTTT. The rearrangement uses TRBV7-9 and TRBJ1-4; TRBD1 agrees at 7 bases. The junction had 5 bases not matched to a gene; V was cut back by 2 bases and J by 8 bases. Germline V gene lookup returns CDR1 SEHNR and CDR2 FQNEAQ (reference sequence). The CDR3 extends over 14 amino acids. The full variable domain, in which reference TRBV7-9 and TRBJ1-4 provide the parts outside the CDR3, is DTGVSQNPRHKITKRGQNVTFRCDPISEHNRLYWYRQTLGQGPEFLTYFQNEAQLEKSRLLSDRFSAERPKGSFSTLEIQRTEQGDSAMYLCASSLPTGKEKLFFGSGTQLSVL.

At least ten counts were recorded for this clonotype. The chain combines TRBV9 with TRBJ1-2, with 8 bases lining up with TRBD1. The J segment lost 8 bases and the V segment lost 0 bases, leaving 9 bases of the junction unmatched. Per germline, CDR1 SGDLS and CDR2 YYNGEE. This CDR3 has 15 residues. The CDR3 sequence is CASSVEGTGLEGYTF. The CDR3 bases are TGTGCCAGCAGCGTAGAGGGGACAGGTCTTGAGGGCTACACCTTC.

In its sample, this clonotype was seen a few times. The chain combines TRBV18 with TRBJ2-7; TRBD1 matches at 8 bases. V was pared by 0 bases and J by 5 bases, with 9 bases of the junction left unmatched. Germline loops: CDR1 KGHSH, CDR2 LQKENI. CDR3 length: 16 residues. Written as DNA, the CDR3 is TGTGCCAGCTCACCACCCGGACAGGGAGCTCTGAACGAGCAGTACTTC. Protein: CASSPPGQGALNEQYF. Variable domain in full (rest from reference TRBV18 and TRBJ2-7): NAGVMQNPRHLVRRRGQEARLRCSPMKGHSHVYWYRQLPEEGLKFMVYLQKENIIDESGMPKERFSAEFPKEGPSILRIQQVVRGDSAAYFCASSPPGQGALNEQYFGPGTRLTVT.

This clonotype was recorded at least ten times. V gene TRBV4-1 combines with J gene TRBJ2-5; D is unclear. Germline V gene data show CDR1 as MGHRA and CDR2 as YSYEKL. Trimming shortened V by 0 bases and J by 2 bases, and 1 base separated the two germline ends. The CDR3 has 12 amino acids. The CDR3 nucleotides read TGCGCCAGCAGCCAAGATCAAGAGACCCAGTACTTC. Translated: CASSQDQETQYF.

The rearrangement joins TRBV6-1 to TRBJ1-2; 11 bases are shared with TRBD1. CDR1 MNHNS and CDR2 SASEGT come from the germline V gene. The CDR3 extends over 15 amino acids. Losses at the gene ends were 8 bases for V and 7 bases for J; bases not matched to a gene: 12. Here the CDR3 reads CASVGQGAFSPGYTF. For the CDR3, the DNA is TGTGCCAGCGTCGGACAGGGGGCCTTTTCGCCTGGCTACACCTTC.

CDR3 sequence reads: CASSIGLAGGRSSYNEQFF. CDR3 nucleotides: TGCGCCAGCAGCATAGGACTAGCGGGGGGCCGGAGCTCCTACAATGAGCAGTTCTTC. The V and J genes are TRBV5-1 and TRBJ2-1, with 14 bases matching TRBD2. The CDR3 contains 19 residues. Germline assignment: CDR1 SGHRS and CDR2 YFSETQ. The V gene end was trimmed by 4 bases and the J gene end by 0 bases; junction bases not matched to a gene: 9.

The V and J genes are TRBV6-2 or TRBV6-3 and TRBJ1-4; D remains unclear. This CDR3 is built from 16 residues. V lost 3 bases and J lost 3, with 14 bases in between. Looked up from germline, CDR1 is MNHEY and CDR2 is SVGEGT. This CDR3 reads CASSYDVTTANEKLFF. CDR3 DNA sequence: TGTGCCAGCAGTTATGATGTGACAACAGCTAATGAAAAACTGTTTTTT.

In its sample, this clonotype was seen a few times. This chain links TRBV29-1 with TRBJ2-5; D assignment may be TRBD1 or TRBD2 (7 bases each). The CDR3 covers 15 residues. Germline-derived CDR1 and CDR2 are SQVTM and ANQGSEA. Trimming removed 4 bases at V and 4 bases at J, with 19 bases between. CDR3 region: CSVGEGTGARETQYF. The CDR3 DNA reads as TGCAGCGTTGGGGAGGGAACAGGGGCAAGAGAGACCCAGTACTTC.

This sequence joins TRBV4-1 and TRBJ2-1, with TRBD2 identical over 8 bases. The ends lost 0 bases at V and 10 bases at J; junction bases unmatched: 14. Per germline, CDR1 MGHRA and CDR2 YSYEKL. The CDR3 contains 17 residues. This CDR3 is CASSQERWRGAPSEQFF. The CDR3 nucleotides read TGCGCCAGCAGCCAAGAAAGATGGCGGGGGGCGCCATCCGAGCAGTTCTTC.

This clonotype was counted many times. The chain links TRBV28 to TRBJ1-2; 7 nucleotides agree with TRBD1. The CDR3 length is 13 residues. Germline V gives CDR1 MDHEN, CDR2 SYDVKM. Trimming took 6 bases from V and 5 from J; bases not matched to a gene: 6. Written as DNA, the CDR3 is TGTGCCAGCAGCTCCCCAGGGGGATATGGCTACACCTTC. This gives the protein CASSSPGGYGYTF.

The gene calls are TRBV6-6 and TRBJ1-2; no clear D. V lost 0 bases to trimming and J lost 4 bases, with 12 bases between them. The germline CDR1 and CDR2 sequences are MNHNY and SVGAGI (reference sequence). This CDR3 is built from 15 residues. The CDR3 spells CASSYSGKKSYGYTF. The CDR3, as DNA: TGTGCCAGCAGTTACTCTGGCAAGAAGTCCTATGGCTACACCTTC.

The chain recombines TRBV28 with TRBJ2-3; 7 bases match TRBD1. The J segment lost 3 bases and the V segment lost 10 bases, leaving 22 bases of the junction unmatched. CDR1 and CDR2 (germline): MDHEN, SYDVKM. The CDR3 loop spans 18 amino acids. The chain's CDR3 is CATKQLGYKGAPTDTQYF. In nucleotides, the CDR3 is TGTGCCACTAAACAACTGGGGTATAAGGGGGCCCCGACAGATACGCAGTATTTT.